A selection of T cell receptor beta chains follows, all from one sample in a study of OX40 agonist ivuxolimab in advanced cancers. The table came from immunoSEQ multiplex PCR; TCRdb's copy has only in-frame clones and leaves some out. Of approximately 50,000 clones in the sample, roughly nine tenths were seen once. Sequences were derived from CD4+ or CD8+ T cells sorted from blood, sampled in a trial of the OX40 agonist ivuxolimab. The receptors were gathered from an adult with an advanced solid tumor such as melanoma, head and neck, liver or kidney cancer. Both conserved end residues are part of each CDR3. Each record gives: D gene, V gene, clone size, J gene, CDR3 protein, CDR3 DNA. A D gene is named only where the DNA matches it firmly. The size of a clone is reported for some rows only, either as once, few or many, or as a class for expanded clones.

-	TRBV4-1	-	TRBJ2-1	CASSQEGSSYNEQFF	TGCGCCAGCAGCCAAGAAGGCAGCTCCTACAATGAGCAGTTCTTC
TRBD2	TRBV7-6	-	TRBJ2-5	CASSFGLAGVETQYF	TGTGCCAGCAGCTTCGGTCTAGCGGGGGTTGAGACCCAGTACTTC
-	TRBV7-2	-	TRBJ2-7	CASSLDPLGEQYF	TGTGCCAGCAGCTTAGATCCTCTGGGAGAGCAGTACTTC
TRBD2	TRBV19	-	TRBJ2-7	CASSMTSGIQYEQYF	TGTGCCAGTAGTATGACTAGCGGGATTCAATACGAGCAGTACTTC
-	TRBV6-5	-	TRBJ1-1	CASSSRQLNTEAFF	TGTGCCAGCAGTTCGAGACAGCTGAACACTGAAGCTTTCTTT
-	TRBV5-1	-	TRBJ2-3	CASSFGARWDTDTQYF	TGCGCCAGCAGCTTTGGCGCCCGTTGGGACACAGATACGCAGTATTTT
-	TRBV7-8	few	TRBJ1-1	CASSSGDIEAFF	TGTGCCAGCAGCTCGGGGGACATTGAAGCTTTCTTT
-	TRBV30	-	TRBJ1-2	CAWSLGAGGYTF	TGTGCCTGGTCCCTAGGGGCGGGTGGCTACACCTTC
-	TRBV27	-	TRBJ2-3	CASSFRGPTDTQYF	TGTGCCAGCAGTTTCAGGGGCCCCACAGATACGCAGTATTTT
-	TRBV6-5	-	TRBJ2-7	CASSYGGTSYEQYF	TGTGCCAGCAGTTACGGAGGGACCTCCTACGAGCAGTACTTC
TRBD2	TRBV5-1	-	TRBJ2-3	CASSESGASTDTQYF	TGCGCCAGCAGCGAAAGCGGGGCCAGCACAGATACGCAGTATTTT
TRBD2	TRBV11-2	-	TRBJ2-1	CASSPRTSGRNGQFF	TGTGCCAGCAGCCCTCGGACTAGCGGGAGAAACGGGCAGTTCTTC
-	TRBV6-1	-	TRBJ1-5	CASILDSNQPQHF	TGTGCCAGCATTTTAGATAGCAATCAGCCCCAGCATTTT
-	TRBV6-1	once	TRBJ2-1	CASSELRSANEQFF	TGTGCCAGCAGTGAGCTAAGATCGGCTAATGAGCAGTTCTTC
-	TRBV6-1	-	TRBJ1-5	CASLASGNQPQHF	TGTGCCAGCCTGGCATCAGGCAATCAGCCCCAGCATTTT